The rows below give T cell receptor beta chains drawn from one sample of a study of cytomegalovirus exposure and HLA in healthy donors. Profiled with immunoSEQ multiplex PCR; TCRdb holds only in-frame clones, not every one. The repertoire holds about 160,000 clones, with roughly 96% as singletons. Material for sequencing was PBMCs. The origin of the receptors is a woman aged 18-29 years in good health and CMV-seronegative. Each CDR3 is given with its conserved first and last residue. D genes are given only for firm matches. The size field is filled for only some rows; it gives once, few, many or a size class.

TRBD1	TRBV5-1	TRBJ2-7	.	TGCGCCAGCAGCTTGGGTGGACAGGGGATCTACGAGCAGTACTTC	CASSLGGQGIYEQYF
TRBD2	TRBV5-1	TRBJ2-5	.	TGCGCCAGCAGCGCGACTAGCGGGGCGAACCAAGAGACCCAGTACTTC	CASSATSGANQETQYF
.	TRBV5-6	TRBJ2-5	.	TGTGCCAGCAGCCGTAGGACAGAAAGGGGGATGGTAGAGACCCAGTACTTC	CASSRRTERGMVETQYF
TRBD2	TRBV6-1	TRBJ2-3	.	TGTGCCAGCACAGCGGGGGGGCCAGATACGCAGTATTTT	CASTAGGPDTQYF
TRBD2	TRBV6-1	TRBJ2-7	.	TGTGCCAGCAGTGAAGTAGCGGGGGGGCCGGACGAGCAGTACTTC	CASSEVAGGPDEQYF
TRBD1	TRBV19	TRBJ2-2	.	TGTGCCAGTAGTCCGTGGACAGGGTACACCGGGGAGCTGTTTTTT	CASSPWTGYTGELFF
.	TRBV29-1	TRBJ1-1	.	TGCAGCGTCGGTCTGAACACTGAAGCTTTCTTT	CSVGLNTEAFF
TRBD1	TRBV2	TRBJ1-2	once	TGTGCCAGCAGTGAACGGGGACAGGGGATCTATGGCTACACCTTC	CASSERGQGIYGYTF
.	TRBV2	TRBJ1-2	.	TGTGCCAGCAGTGAACATCAGAAGAACTATGGCTACACCTTC	CASSEHQKNYGYTF
.	TRBV7-2	TRBJ2-3	.	TGTGCCAGCAGCGCCGGGGGTTTTAGTGCAGATACGCAGTATTTT	CASSAGGFSADTQYF
.	TRBV5-1	TRBJ2-7	.	TGCGCCAGCAGCCCGACAGCCCCGATCAGTGAGGAGCAGTACTTC	CASSPTAPISEEQYF
TRBD1	TRBV6-5	TRBJ2-2	.	TGTGCCAGCAGGGAGACAGGGGGGAACACCGGGGAGCTGTTTTTT	CASRETGGNTGELFF
.	TRBV4-1	TRBJ1-2	.	TGCGCCAGCAGCCAAGACGCACAGGCCTTCTATGGCTACACCTTC	CASSQDAQAFYGYTF
.	TRBV9	TRBJ1-1	.	TGTGCCAGCAGCGTAGATCAGGTCCTCACTGAAGCTTTCTTT	CASSVDQVLTEAFF
.	TRBV27	TRBJ2-7	.	TGTGCCAGCAGTTTGCGGATCCAGTACGAGCAGTACTTC	CASSLRIQYEQYF
.	TRBV14	TRBJ1-2	.	TGTGCCAGCAGCCAAGAATGGGGAGCAGGTGGCTACACCTTC	CASSQEWGAGGYTF
TRBD2	TRBV6-1	TRBJ2-5	.	TGTGCCAGCAGATTAGCGGGGCAAGAGACCCAGTACTTC	CASRLAGQETQYF
.	TRBV7-9	TRBJ1-2	.	TGTGCCAGCAGCTTAGACTTCTACTATGGCTACACCTTC	CASSLDFYYGYTF
TRBD2	TRBV9	TRBJ2-1	.	TGTGCCAGCAGCGTAGCCATTAGCGGGGCCTCTACAGATGAGCAGTTCTTC	CASSVAISGASTDEQFF
.	TRBV18	TRBJ2-5	.	TGTGCCAGCTCACGGGGAGGCCGGGACCAAGAGACCCAGTACTTC	CASSRGGRDQETQYF
.	TRBV27	TRBJ2-7	.	TGTGCCAGCAGTTTAATTTCAGGGGTAGGCGAGCAGTACTTC	CASSLISGVGEQYF
TRBD2	TRBV4-1	TRBJ2-3	.	TGCGCCAGCAGCCAAGGTAGCAGCGGGGCCACAGATACGCAGTATTTT	CASSQGSSGATDTQYF
TRBD1	TRBV7-2	TRBJ1-2	once	TGTGCCAGCAGCTTAGGTTTGACAGGGGAAGGAGATGGCTACACCTTC	CASSLGLTGEGDGYTF
.	TRBV5-6	TRBJ1-5	.	TGTGCCAGCAGCTTGTTTCAGGCAAATCAGCCCCAGCATTTT	CASSLFQANQPQHF
.	TRBV6-1	TRBJ2-7	.	TGTGCCGTGAGGCGGGGGCTCTCAACCTACGAGCAGTACTTC	CAVRRGLSTYEQYF
TRBD1	TRBV4-1	TRBJ1-2	.	TGCGCCAGCAGCCTAAAGCCAGATTCAGGGTCGGGACAGGGGGCCGGCTATGGCTACACCTTC	CASSLKPDSGSGQGAGYGYTF
.	TRBV7-9	TRBJ1-1	.	TGTGCCAGCAGCTTAAGCAACACTGAAGCTTTCTTT	CASSLSNTEAFF
TRBD1	TRBV18	TRBJ1-1	.	TGTGCCAGCTCACCTTCGGGACAGGGGATCGCTGAAGCTTTCTTT	CASSPSGQGIAEAFF
TRBD1	TRBV5-4	TRBJ1-6	.	TGTGCCAGCAGTTCGGACAGGAATAATTCACCCCTCCACTTT	CASSSDRNNSPLHF
TRBD2	TRBV14	TRBJ2-2	.	TGTGCCAGCAGCCACGGACTAGCGAACACCGGGGAGCTGTTTTTT	CASSHGLANTGELFF
.	TRBV4-1	TRBJ2-5	.	TGCGCCAGCAGCCACTTGTGGTTAGGGGCCCAAGAGACCCAGTACTTC	CASSHLWLGAQETQYF
TRBD1	TRBV18	TRBJ2-7	few	TGTGCCAGCTCACCGGACAGGTACGAGCAGTACTTC	CASSPDRYEQYF
TRBD1	TRBV9	TRBJ1-2	.	TGTGCCAGCAGCGTCGATCGATTGACAGGGGGAACCTATGGCTACACCTTC	CASSVDRLTGGTYGYTF
.	TRBV27	TRBJ2-3	.	TGTGCCAGCAGTTTTCGACACCCAGTGTCGGATACGCAGTATTTT	CASSFRHPVSDTQYF
.	TRBV6-5	TRBJ2-7	.	TGTGCCAGCAGTTTGGGTGCAGGCTACGAGCAGTACTTC	CASSLGAGYEQYF
.	TRBV6-6	TRBJ2-5	.	TGTGCCAGCAGTTCGTGGGGGGAAGAGACCCAGTACTTC	CASSSWGEETQYF
TRBD2	TRBV14	TRBJ2-2	.	TGTGCCAGCAGCCAAGGGCTAGCGGGACTGGCCGGGGAGCTGTTTTTT	CASSQGLAGLAGELFF
.	TRBV11-2	TRBJ2-3	.	TGTGCCAGCAGCTTAGGTTCGACAGTTTCAGATACGCAGTATTTT	CASSLGSTVSDTQYF
TRBD1	TRBV5-1	TRBJ2-7	.	TGCGCCAGCAGCCCCAGACTTCGGGACAGGTCCTACGAGCAGTACTTC	CASSPRLRDRSYEQYF
.	TRBV1	TRBJ1-1	.	TGCACCAGCAGCCAGGGGCAGGCTAATAACACTGAAGCTTTCTTT	CTSSQGQANNTEAFF
TRBD1	TRBV5-1	TRBJ2-7	.	TGCGCCAGCAGCTTGGAAGGACAGGGGGCTTCCAACGAGCAGTACTTC	CASSLEGQGASNEQYF
.	TRBV6-5	TRBJ1-6	once	TGTGCCAGCAGTTACCCGGGGACAAGTAATTCACCCCTCCACTTT	CASSYPGTSNSPLHF
TRBD2	TRBV7-6	TRBJ2-1	.	TGTGCCAGCAGCCAAACTAGCGGGGGACGGTTGGGGCAGTTCTTC	CASSQTSGGRLGQFF
.	TRBV29-1	TRBJ2-3	.	TGCAGCGTTAGTCGGGGAGTTGCTAGCACAGATACGCAGTATTTT	CSVSRGVASTDTQYF
.	TRBV5-4	TRBJ1-1	.	TGTGCCAGCAGCTTAGCGAACACTGAAGCTTTCTTT	CASSLANTEAFF
.	TRBV6-5	TRBJ1-3	.	TGTGCCAGCAGTTACTCGAATGCAGGGGGAAACACCATATATTTT	CASSYSNAGGNTIYF